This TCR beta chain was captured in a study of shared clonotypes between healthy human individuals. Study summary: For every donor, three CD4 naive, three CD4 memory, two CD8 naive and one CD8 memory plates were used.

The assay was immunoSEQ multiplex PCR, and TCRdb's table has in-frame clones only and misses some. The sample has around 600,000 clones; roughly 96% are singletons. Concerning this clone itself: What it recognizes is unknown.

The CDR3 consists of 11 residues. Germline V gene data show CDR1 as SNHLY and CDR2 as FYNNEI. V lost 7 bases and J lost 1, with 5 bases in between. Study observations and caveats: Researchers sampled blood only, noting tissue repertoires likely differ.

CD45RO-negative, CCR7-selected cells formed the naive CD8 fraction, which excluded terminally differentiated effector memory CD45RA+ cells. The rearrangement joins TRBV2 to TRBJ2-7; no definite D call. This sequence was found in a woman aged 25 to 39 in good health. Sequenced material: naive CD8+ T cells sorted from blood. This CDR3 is CASTRSYEQYF. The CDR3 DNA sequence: TGTGCCAGCACTAGATCCTACGAGCAGTACTTC.